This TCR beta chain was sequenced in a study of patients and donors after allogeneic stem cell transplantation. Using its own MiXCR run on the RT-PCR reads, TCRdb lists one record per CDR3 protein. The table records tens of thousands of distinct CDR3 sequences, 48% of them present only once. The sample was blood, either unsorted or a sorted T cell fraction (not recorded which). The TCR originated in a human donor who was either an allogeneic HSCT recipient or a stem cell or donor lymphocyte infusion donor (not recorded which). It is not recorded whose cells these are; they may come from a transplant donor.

Written as DNA, the CDR3 is TGTGCCAGCAGCTTAGCGCGCTACCCTGGAAACACCATATATTTT. Residues: CASSLARYPGNTIYF. The chain carries TRBV7-2 and TRBJ1-3, with D unclear. CDR3 length: 15 residues. Per the germline V gene, CDR1 is SGHTA and CDR2 is FQGNSA. Trimming pared 0 bases from V and 2 bases from J, leaving 8 bases between.